The entry that follows covers one T cell receptor (beta chain) sequence. This entry comes from a study of cytomegalovirus exposure and HLA in healthy donors. The CDR3 runs 15 residues. Germline-derived CDR1 and CDR2 are SNHLY and FYNNEI. Losses at the gene ends were 4 bases for V and 4 bases for J; bases not matched to a gene: 3. Primers included in the PCR were 60 Vbeta and 13 Jbeta primers. Libraries were prepared by immunoSEQ multiplex PCR; TCRdb keeps only in-frame clonotypes and omits some of them. The table includes a few hundred thousand clones, about 80% detected once. The chain employs TRBV2 and TRBJ2-3; 12 bases line up with TRBD1. The sequencing sample was made of PBMCs. The receptor was derived from a woman between 40 and 55 years old in good health and CMV-seronegative. In nucleotides, the CDR3 is TGTGCCAGCAGTGCCGGGACAGGGGGCGCAGATACGCAGTATTTT. Amino acid sequence: CASSAGTGGADTQYF.